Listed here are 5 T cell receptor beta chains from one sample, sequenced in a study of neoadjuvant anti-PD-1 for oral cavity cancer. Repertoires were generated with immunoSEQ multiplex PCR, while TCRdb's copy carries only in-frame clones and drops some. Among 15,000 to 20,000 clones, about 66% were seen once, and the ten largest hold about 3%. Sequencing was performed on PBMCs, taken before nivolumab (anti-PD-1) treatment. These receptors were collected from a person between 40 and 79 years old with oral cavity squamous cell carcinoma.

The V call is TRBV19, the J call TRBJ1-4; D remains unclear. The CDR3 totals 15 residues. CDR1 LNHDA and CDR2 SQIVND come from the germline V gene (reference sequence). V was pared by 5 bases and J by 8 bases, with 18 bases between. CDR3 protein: CASSQSVAGKEKLFF. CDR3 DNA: TGTGCCAGTAGTCAGTCGGTAGCGGGGAAGGAAAAACTGTTTTTT.

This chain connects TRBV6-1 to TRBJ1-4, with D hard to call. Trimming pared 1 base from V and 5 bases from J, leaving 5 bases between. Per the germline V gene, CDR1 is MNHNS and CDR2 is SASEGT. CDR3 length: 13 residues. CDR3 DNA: TGTGCCAGCAGTGAAGGTGGGAATGAAAAACTGTTTTTT. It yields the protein CASSEGGNEKLFF.

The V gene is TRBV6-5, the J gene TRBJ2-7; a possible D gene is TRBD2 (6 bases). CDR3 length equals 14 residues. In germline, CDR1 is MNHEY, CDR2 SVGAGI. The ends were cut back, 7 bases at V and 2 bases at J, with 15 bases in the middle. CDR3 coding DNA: TGTGCCAGCACCCGGGACTCAATCCCCTACGAGCAGTACTTC. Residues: CASTRDSIPYEQYF.

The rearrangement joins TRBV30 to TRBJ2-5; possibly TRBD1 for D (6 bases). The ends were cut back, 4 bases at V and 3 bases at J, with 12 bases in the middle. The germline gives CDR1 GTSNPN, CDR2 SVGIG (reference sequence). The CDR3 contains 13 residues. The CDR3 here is CAWNRDTKETQYF. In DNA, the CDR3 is TGTGCCTGGAACCGGGACACAAAAGAGACCCAGTACTTC.

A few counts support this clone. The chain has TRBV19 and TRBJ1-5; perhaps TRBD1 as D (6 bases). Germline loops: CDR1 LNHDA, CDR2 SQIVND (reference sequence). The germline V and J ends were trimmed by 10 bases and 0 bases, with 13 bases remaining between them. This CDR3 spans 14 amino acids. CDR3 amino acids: CATREGVSNQPQHF. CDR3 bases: TGTGCCACCAGGGAGGGGGTTAGCAATCAGCCCCAGCATTTT.